The 4 T cell receptor beta chains below were found in one sample sequenced in a study of beta chain features in type 1 diabetes. General study points: In every one of the four CD4+ subsets, TCRB CDR3s were moderately but significantly shorter in Type 1 diabetes patients.

Their specific antigens are unknown. Expressed TCRB transcripts were sequenced, since all the RNA that had been isolated was reverse transcribed. The table came from immunoSEQ multiplex PCR; TCRdb's copy has only in-frame clones and leaves some out. The table has some 640,000 clones, roughly 13% seen once. The specimen sequenced was naive CD4+ T cells from blood. These TCRs come from a man younger than 35 with type 1 diabetes.

The genes are TRBV4-1 and TRBJ2-3; D gene uncertain. Trimming stripped 2 bases from V and 4 bases from J, with 10 bases between. There are 14 residues in the CDR3. The germline V gene encodes CDR1 MGHRA and CDR2 YSYEKL. Here the CDR3 reads CASSQPNRADTQYF. The CDR3 DNA sequence: TGCGCCAGCAGCCAACCTAACCGAGCAGATACGCAGTATTTT.

The chain employs TRBV6-5 and TRBJ1-2, with 7 positions matching TRBD1. Germline CDR1 and CDR2: MNHEY and SVGAGI. The CDR3 is 14 residues long. V dropped 0 bases and J dropped 3; count of bases not matched to a gene: 1. The CDR3 DNA sequence: TGTGCCAGCAGTTACTCGGGACAGTACTATGGCTACACCTTC. This gives the protein CASSYSGQYYGYTF.

The CDR3 DNA sequence: TGTGCCAGCAGTGAACGTACAGGCTATCAGCCCCAGCATTTT. The encoded protein is CASSERTGYQPQHF. V is TRBV6-1 and J is TRBJ1-5, with D possibly being TRBD1 (5 bases). The CDR3 is 14 amino acids. V was pared by 2 bases and J by 5 bases, with 10 bases between. Germline V CDR1 and CDR2: MNHNS, SASEGT.

A few counts support this clone. V gene TRBV28 combines with J gene TRBJ2-3, with 8 bases lining up with TRBD1. V lost 7 bases, J lost 6 bases, and 3 bases stayed unmatched. The CDR3 loop spans 12 amino acids. Germline assignment: CDR1 MDHEN and CDR2 SYDVKM. The CDR3 reads CASTQGADTQYF. The CDR3 bases are TGTGCCAGCACCCAGGGGGCGGATACGCAGTATTTT.